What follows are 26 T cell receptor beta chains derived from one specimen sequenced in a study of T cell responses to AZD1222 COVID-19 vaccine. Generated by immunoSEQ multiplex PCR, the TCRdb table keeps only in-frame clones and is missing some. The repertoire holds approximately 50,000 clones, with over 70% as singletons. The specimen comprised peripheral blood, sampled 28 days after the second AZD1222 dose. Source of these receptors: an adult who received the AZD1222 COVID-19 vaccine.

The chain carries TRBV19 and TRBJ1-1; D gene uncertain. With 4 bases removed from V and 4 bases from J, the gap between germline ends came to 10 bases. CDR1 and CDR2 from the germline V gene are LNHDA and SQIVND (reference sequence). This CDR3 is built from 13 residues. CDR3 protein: CASSTDAGTEAFF. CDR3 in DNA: TGTGCCAGTAGTACCGACGCTGGCACTGAAGCTTTCTTT.

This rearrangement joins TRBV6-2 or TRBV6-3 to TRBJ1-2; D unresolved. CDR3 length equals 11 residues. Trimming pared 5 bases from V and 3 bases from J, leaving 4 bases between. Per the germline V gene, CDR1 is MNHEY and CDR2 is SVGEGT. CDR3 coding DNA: TGTGCCAGCAGTGTCCACTATGGCTACACCTTC. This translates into CASSVHYGYTF.

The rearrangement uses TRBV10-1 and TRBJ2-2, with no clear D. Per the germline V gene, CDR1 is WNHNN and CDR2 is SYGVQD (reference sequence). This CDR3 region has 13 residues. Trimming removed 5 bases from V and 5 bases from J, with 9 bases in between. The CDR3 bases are TGCGCCAGCAGTTCTTTAGGTACCGGGGAGCTGTTTTTT. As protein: CASSSLGTGELFF.

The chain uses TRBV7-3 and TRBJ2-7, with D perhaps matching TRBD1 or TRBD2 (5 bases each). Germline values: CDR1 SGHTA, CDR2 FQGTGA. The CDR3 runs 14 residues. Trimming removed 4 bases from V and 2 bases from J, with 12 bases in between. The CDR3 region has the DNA TGTGCCAGCAGCTCGGGACCATTGCCCTACGAGCAGTACTTC. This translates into CASSSGPLPYEQYF.

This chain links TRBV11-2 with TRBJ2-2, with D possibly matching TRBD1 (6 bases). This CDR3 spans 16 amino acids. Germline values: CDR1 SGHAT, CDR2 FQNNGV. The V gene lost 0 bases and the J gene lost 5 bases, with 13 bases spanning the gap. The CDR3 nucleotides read TGTGCCAGCAGCTTAGATCAACAGGGTGGAACCGGGGAGCTGTTTTTT. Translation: CASSLDQQGGTGELFF.

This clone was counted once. The CDR3 reads CASSTGGTDTQYF. The CDR3 DNA follows: TGCGCCAGCAGTACCGGAGGCACAGATACGCAGTATTTT. The chain recombines TRBV5-1 with TRBJ2-3, with D unresolved. Looked up from germline, CDR1 is SGHRS and CDR2 is YFSETQ. The V end was cut by 5 bases, the J end by 1 base, with 8 bases between. CDR3 size: 13 residues.

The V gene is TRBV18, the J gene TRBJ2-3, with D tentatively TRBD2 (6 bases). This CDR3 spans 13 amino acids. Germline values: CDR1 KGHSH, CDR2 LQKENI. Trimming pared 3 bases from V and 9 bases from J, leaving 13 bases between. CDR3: CASSPDHGGTQYF. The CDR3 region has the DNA TGTGCCAGCTCACCCGATCACGGGGGAACGCAGTATTTT.

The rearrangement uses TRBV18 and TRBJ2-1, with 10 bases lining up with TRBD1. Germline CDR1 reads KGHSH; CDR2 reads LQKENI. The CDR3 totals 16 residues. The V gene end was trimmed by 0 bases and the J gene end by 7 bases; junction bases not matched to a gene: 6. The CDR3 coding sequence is TGTGCCAGCTCACCACCGGGACAGGGGCCGGAGAATGAGCAGTTCTTC. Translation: CASSPPGQGPENEQFF.

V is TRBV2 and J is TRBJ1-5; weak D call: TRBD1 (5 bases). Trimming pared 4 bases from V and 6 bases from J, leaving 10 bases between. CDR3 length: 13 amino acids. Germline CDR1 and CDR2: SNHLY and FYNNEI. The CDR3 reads CASSGGLGQPQHF. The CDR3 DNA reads TGTGCCAGCAGTGGGGGGTTGGGTCAGCCCCAGCATTTT.

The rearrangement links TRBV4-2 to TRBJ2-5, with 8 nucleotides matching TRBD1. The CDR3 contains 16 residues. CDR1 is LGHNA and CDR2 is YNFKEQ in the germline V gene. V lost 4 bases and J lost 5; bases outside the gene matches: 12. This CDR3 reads CASSPGGQGGVETQYF. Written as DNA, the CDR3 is TGTGCCAGCAGCCCCGGAGGACAGGGAGGTGTCGAGACCCAGTACTTC.

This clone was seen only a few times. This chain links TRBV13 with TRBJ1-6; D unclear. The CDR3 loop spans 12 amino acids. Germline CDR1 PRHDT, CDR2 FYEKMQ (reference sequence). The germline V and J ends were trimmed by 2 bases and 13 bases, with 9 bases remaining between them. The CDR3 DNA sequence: TGTGCCAGCAGCTTAACTCGGGAGCCCCTCCACTTT. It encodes CASSLTREPLHF.

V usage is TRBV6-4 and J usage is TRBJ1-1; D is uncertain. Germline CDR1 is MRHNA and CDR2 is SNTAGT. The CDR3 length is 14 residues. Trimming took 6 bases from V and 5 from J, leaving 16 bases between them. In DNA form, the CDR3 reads TGTGCCAGCAGCCTTGAAACGGGAGGGACTGAAGCTTTCTTT. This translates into CASSLETGGTEAFF.

The CDR3 here is CASSPSIPEQFF. In DNA form, the CDR3 reads TGTGCCAGCAGTCCCTCGATCCCCGAGCAGTTCTTC. The rearrangement links TRBV12-3 or TRBV12-4 to TRBJ2-1; D ambiguous. The CDR3 runs 12 residues. Trimming left V 5 bases short and J 10 bases short, with 12 bases between.

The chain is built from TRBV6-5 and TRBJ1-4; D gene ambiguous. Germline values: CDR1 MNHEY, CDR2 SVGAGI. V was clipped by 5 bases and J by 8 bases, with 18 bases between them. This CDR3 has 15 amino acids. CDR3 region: CASSPRVGLGEKLFF. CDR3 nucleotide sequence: TGTGCCAGCAGTCCGCGAGTGGGCCTCGGGGAAAAACTGTTTTTT.

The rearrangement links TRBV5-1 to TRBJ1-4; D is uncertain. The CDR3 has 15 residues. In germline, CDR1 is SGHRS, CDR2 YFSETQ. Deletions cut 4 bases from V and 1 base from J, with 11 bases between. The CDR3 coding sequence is TGCGCCAGCAGCCCGGACTTCCGAACTAATGAAAAACTGTTTTTT. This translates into CASSPDFRTNEKLFF.

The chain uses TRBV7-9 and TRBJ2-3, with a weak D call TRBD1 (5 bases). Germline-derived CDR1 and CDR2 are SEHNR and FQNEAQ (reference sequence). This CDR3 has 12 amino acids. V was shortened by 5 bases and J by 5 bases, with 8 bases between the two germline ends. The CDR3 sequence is CASSRDRDTQYF. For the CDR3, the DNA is TGTGCCAGCAGCCGAGACAGAGATACGCAGTATTTT.

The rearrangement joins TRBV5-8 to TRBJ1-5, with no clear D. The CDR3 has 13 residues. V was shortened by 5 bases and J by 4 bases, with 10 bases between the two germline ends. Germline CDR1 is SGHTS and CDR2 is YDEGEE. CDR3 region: CASRDGVNQPQHF. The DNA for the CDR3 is TGTGCCAGCAGGGACGGGGTAAATCAGCCCCAGCATTTT. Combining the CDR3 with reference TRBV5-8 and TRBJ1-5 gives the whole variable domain EAGVTQSPTHLIKTRGQQATLRCSPISGHTSVYWYQQALGLGLQFLLWYDEGEERNRGNFPPRFSGRQFPNYSSELNVNALELEDSALYLCASRDGVNQPQHFGDGTRLSIL.

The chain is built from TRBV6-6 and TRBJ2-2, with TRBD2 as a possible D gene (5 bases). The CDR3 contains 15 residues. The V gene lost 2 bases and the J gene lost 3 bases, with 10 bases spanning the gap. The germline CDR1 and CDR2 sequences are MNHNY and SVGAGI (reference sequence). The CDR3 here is CASSYGLADTGELFF. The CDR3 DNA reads TGTGCCAGCAGTTACGGGCTAGCCGACACCGGGGAGCTGTTTTTT.

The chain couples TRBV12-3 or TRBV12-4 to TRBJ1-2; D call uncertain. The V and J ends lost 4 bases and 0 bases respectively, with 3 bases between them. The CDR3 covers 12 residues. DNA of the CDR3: TGTGCCAGCAGTTCAACTAACTATGGCTACACCTTC. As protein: CASSSTNYGYTF.

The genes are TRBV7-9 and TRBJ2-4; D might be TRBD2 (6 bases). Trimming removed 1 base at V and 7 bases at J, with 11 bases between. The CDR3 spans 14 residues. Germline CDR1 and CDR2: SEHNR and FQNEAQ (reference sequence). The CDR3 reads CASSLGGMGNIQYF. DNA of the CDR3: TGTGCCAGCAGCTTAGGCGGGATGGGGAACATTCAGTACTTC.

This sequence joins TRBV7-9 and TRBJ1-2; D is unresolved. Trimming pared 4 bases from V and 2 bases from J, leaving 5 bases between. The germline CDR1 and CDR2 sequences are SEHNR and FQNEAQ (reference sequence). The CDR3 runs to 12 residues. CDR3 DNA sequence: TGTGCCAGCAGCTCAACGAACTATGGCTACACCTTC. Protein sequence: CASSSTNYGYTF.

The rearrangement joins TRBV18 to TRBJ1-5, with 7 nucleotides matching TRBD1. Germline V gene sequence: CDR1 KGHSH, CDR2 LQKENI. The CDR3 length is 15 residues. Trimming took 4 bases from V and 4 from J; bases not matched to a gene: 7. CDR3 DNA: TGTGCCAGCTCACGAGAGGGACAGACAAATCAGCCCCAGCATTTT. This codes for CASSREGQTNQPQHF.

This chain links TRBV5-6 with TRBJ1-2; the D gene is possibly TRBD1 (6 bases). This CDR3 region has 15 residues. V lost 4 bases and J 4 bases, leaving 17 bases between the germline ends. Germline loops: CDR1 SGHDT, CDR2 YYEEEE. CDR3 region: CASSPGAGEAYGYTF. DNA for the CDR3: TGTGCCAGCAGCCCAGGGGCAGGGGAGGCCTATGGCTACACCTTC. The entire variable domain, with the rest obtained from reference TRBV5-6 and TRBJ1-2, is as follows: DAGVTQSPTHLIKTRGQQVTLRCSPKSGHDTVSWYQQALGQGPQFIFQYYEEEERQRGNFPDRFSGHQFPNYSSELNVNALLLGDSALYLCASSPGAGEAYGYTFGSGTRLTVV.

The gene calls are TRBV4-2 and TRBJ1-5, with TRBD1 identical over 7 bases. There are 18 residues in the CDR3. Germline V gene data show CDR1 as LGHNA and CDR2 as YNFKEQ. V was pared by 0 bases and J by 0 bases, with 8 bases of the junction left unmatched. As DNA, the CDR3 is TGTGCCAGCAGCCAAGAGGGACAGCGATCTCATAGCAATCAGCCCCAGCATTTT. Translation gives CASSQEGQRSHSNQPQHF.

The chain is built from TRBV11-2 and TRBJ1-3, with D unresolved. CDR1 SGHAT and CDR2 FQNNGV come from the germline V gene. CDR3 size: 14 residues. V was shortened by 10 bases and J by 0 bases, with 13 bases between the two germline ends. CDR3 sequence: CATALGFSGNTIYF. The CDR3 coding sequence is TGTGCCACCGCTCTGGGGTTCTCTGGAAACACCATATATTTT. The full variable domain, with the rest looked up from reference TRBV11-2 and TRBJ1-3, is EAGVAQSPRYKIIEKRQSVAFWCNPISGHATLYWYQQILGQGPKLLIQFQNNGVVDDSQLPKDRFSAERLKGVDSTLKIQPAKLEDSAVYLCATALGFSGNTIYFGEGSWLTVV.

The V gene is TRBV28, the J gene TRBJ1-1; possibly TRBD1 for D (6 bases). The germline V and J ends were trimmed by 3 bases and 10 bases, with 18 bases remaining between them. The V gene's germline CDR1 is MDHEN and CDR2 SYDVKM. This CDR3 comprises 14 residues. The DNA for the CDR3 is TGTGCCAGCAGTTTCCAGGGGTCCACAGCGCGAGCTTTCTTT. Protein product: CASSFQGSTARAFF.